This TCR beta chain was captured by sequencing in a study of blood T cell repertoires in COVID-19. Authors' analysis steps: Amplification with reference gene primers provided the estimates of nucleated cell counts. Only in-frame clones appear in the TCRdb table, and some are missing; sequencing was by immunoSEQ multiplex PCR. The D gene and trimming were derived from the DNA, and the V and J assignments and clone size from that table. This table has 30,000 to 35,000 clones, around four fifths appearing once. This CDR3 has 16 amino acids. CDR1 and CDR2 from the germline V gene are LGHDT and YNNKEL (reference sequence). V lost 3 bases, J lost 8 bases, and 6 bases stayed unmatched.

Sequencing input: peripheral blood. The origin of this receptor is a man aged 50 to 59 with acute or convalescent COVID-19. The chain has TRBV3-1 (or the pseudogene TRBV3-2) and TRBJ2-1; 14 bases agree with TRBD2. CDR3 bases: TGTGCCAGCAGCCAGACTAGCGGGGGGGCCAAATATGAGCAGTTCTTC. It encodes CASSQTSGGAKYEQFF.